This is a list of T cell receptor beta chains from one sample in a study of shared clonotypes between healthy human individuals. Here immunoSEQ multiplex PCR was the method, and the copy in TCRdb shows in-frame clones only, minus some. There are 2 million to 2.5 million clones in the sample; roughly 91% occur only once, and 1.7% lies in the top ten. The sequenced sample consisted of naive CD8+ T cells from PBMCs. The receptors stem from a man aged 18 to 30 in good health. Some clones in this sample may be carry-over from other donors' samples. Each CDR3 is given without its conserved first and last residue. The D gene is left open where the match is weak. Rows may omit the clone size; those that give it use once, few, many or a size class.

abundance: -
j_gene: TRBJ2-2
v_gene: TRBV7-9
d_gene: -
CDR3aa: ASSFINTGELF

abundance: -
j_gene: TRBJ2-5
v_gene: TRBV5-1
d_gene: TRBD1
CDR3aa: ASSLGATGFGETQY

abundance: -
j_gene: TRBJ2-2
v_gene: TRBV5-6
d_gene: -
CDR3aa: ASSLVGTGELF

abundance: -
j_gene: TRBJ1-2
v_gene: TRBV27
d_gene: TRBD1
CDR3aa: ASSPRDRVYGYT

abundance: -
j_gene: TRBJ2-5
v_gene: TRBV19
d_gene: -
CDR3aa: ASSTKGQGWGTQY

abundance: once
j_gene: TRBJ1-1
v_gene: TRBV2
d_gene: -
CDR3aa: ASRVEQGRNTEAF

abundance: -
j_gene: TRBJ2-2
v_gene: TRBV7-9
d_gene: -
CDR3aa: ASQSPHINTGELF

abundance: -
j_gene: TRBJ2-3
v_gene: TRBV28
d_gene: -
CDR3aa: ASSLWAGATDTQY

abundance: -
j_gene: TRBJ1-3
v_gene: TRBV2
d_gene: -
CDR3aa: ASSPRELSGNTIY

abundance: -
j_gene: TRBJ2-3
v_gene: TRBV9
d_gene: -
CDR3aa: ASSVAQLADTQY

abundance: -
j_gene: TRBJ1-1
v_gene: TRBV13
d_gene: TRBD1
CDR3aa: ASSPPRLQGAPTEAF

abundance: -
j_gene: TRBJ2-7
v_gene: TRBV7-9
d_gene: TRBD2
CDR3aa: ASSPRTSGSHEQY

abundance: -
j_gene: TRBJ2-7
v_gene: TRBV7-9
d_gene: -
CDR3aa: ASSLGEVPSSYEQY

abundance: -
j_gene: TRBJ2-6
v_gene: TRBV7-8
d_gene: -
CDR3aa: ASRNRAPIRANVLT

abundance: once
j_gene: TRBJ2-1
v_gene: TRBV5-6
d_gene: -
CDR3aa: ASSPGGSEQF

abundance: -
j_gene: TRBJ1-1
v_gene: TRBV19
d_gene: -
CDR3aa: ASSPKLWGMGTEAF

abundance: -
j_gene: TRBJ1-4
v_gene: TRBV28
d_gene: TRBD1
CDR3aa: ASSFGDRDATNEKLF

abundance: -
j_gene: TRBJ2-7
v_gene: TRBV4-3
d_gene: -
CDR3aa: ASSQESRPSSYEQY

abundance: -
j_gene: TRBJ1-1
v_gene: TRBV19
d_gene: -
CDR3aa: ASSIRGEGTEAF

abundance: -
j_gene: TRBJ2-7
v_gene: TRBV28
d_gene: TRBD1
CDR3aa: ASSPNTRQGAYEQY

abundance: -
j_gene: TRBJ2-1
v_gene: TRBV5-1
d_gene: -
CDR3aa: ASSLARVEPYNEQF

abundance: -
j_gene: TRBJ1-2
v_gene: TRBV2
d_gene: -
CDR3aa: ASSDGGADYGYT

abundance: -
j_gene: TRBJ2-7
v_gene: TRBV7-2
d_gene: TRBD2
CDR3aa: ASWGPSGRGTYEQY

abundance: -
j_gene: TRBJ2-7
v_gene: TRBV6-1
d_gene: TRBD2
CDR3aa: ASSDGTSGYEQY

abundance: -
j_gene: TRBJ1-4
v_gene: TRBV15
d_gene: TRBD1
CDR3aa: ATSRDRARELF

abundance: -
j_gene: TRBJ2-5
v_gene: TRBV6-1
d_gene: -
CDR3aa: ASSEEGRYQETQY